The T cell receptor beta chain described here comes from a study of cytomegalovirus exposure and HLA in healthy donors. Study-level findings and limits: With DRB1 most and HLA-C fewest, TCR association rates differed between HLA loci in a later analysis.

As concerns this clone: Its antigen is undetermined.

PCR was performed using 60 Vbeta and 13 Jbeta primers. TCRdb's copy holds only in-frame clones and misses some; the assay was immunoSEQ multiplex PCR. The repertoire holds around 130,000 clones, 75% to 90% seen once, with 4% to 4.5% in the top ten. Germline loops: CDR1 ENHRY, CDR2 SYGVKD. CDR3 size: 16 residues. V shed 3 bases and J 4 bases; nucleotides not matched to a gene: 6. The genes are TRBV10-3 and TRBJ2-1; 10 nucleotides agree with TRBD2. This clonotype was sampled from a woman aged 40 to 50 in good health and CMV-seronegative. Material: PBMCs. CDR3 in amino acids: CAISDVTSGRYNEQFF. In nucleotides, the CDR3 is TGTGCCATCAGTGATGTGACTAGCGGGCGTTACAATGAGCAGTTCTTC.